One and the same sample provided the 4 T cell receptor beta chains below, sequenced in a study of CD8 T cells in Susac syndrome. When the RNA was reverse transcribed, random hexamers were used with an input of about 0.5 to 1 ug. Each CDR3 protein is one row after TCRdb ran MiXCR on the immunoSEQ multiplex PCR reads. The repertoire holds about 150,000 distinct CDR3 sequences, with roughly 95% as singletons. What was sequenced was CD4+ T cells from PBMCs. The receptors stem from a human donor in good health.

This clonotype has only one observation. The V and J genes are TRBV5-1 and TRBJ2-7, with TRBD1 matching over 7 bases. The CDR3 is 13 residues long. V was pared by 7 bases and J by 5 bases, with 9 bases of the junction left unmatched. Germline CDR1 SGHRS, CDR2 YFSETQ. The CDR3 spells CASQRTGSHEQYF. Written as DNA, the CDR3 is TGCGCCAGCCAACGGACAGGTTCCCACGAGCAGTACTTC.

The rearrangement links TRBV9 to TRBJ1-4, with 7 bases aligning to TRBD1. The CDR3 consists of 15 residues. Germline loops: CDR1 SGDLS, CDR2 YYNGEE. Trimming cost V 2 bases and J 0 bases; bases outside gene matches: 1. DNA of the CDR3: TGTGCCAGCAGCGTTACAGGGGCAACTAATGAAAAACTGTTTTTT. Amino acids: CASSVTGATNEKLFF.

This CDR3 is CASSLARSVGTDTQYF. The CDR3 bases are TGTGCCAGCAGCTTAGCCCGGTCAGTTGGTACAGATACGCAGTATTTT. J is TRBJ2-3 and V is TRBV7-2; no clear D gene. This CDR3 comprises 16 residues. The ends were cut back, 0 bases at V and 3 bases at J, with 13 bases in the middle. Germline V CDR1 and CDR2: SGHTA, FQGNSA.

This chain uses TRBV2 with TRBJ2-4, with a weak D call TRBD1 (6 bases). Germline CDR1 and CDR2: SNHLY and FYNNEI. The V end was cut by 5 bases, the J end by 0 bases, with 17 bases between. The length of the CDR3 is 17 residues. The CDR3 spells CASSQTGTLVAKNIQYF. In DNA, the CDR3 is TGTGCCAGCAGTCAAACAGGGACCCTCGTAGCCAAAAACATTCAGTACTTC. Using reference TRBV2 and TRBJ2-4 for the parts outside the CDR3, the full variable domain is EPEVTQTPSHQVTQMGQEVILRCVPISNHLYFYWYRQILGQKVEFLVSFYNNEISEKSEIFDDQFSVERPDGSNFTLKIRSTKLEDSAMYFCASSQTGTLVAKNIQYFGAGTRLSVL.